This is a list of T cell receptor beta chains from one sample in a study of CD8 T cells in Susac syndrome. TCRdb called the immunoSEQ multiplex PCR reads again in MiXCR, with one record for every CDR3 protein. In the table there are over 70,000 distinct CDR3 sequences, 95% to 96% of which are singletons. The sequenced sample was CD8+ T cells from PBMCs. The receptors were sampled from a human donor with Susac syndrome. Each CDR3 is given with its conserved first and last residue. The D gene is left open where the match is weak. Expanded clones get a size class; other rows say once, few or many, or leave the size out.

j_call,clone_size,d_call,v_call,cdr3_aa,cdr3_nt
TRBJ1-5,-,TRBD1,TRBV27,CASSLTGASNQPQHF,TGTGCCAGCAGTTTAACAGGGGCTAGCAATCAGCCCCAGCATTTT
TRBJ1-2,-,TRBD1,TRBV19,CASSQGQGIYGYTF,TGTGCCAGTAGTCAAGGACAGGGGATCTATGGCTACACCTTC
TRBJ2-5,-,-,TRBV30,CAWSGTWVLETQYF,TGTGCCTGGAGCGGTACGTGGGTTTTGGAGACCCAGTACTTC
TRBJ1-2,-,-,TRBV6-6,CASSTPEGLGYTF,TGTGCCAGCAGCACCCCAGAGGGTCTCGGCTACACCTTC
TRBJ2-2,-,-,TRBV20-1,CSANGELPTGELFF,TGCAGTGCTAACGGCGAGCTACCCACCGGGGAGCTGTTTTTT
TRBJ2-1,-,TRBD1,TRBV19,CASRSGTGGRNEQFF,TGTGCCAGTAGATCCGGGACAGGGGGCAGGAATGAGCAGTTCTTC
TRBJ2-7,-,-,TRBV18,CASSAGSYEQYF,TGTGCCAGCTCAGCGGGCTCCTACGAGCAGTACTTC
TRBJ2-7,-,-,TRBV19,CASSAEYEQYF,TGTGCCAGTAGTGCTGAGTACGAGCAGTACTTC
TRBJ2-1,-,-,TRBV6-5,CASSYDRSAWYEQFF,TGTGCCAGCAGTTACGACAGATCGGCGTGGTATGAGCAGTTCTTC
TRBJ2-7,-,TRBD1,TRBV5-6,CASSPSGQGQGSYEQYF,TGTGCCAGCAGCCCATCCGGACAGGGCCAAGGCTCCTACGAGCAGTACTTC
TRBJ2-1,-,-,TRBV15,CATSREREQYNEQFF,TGTGCCACCAGCAGAGAAAGGGAACAGTACAATGAGCAGTTCTTC
TRBJ1-5,once,TRBD1,TRBV15,CATSRGQMNSNQPQHF,TGTGCCACCAGCAGGGGACAGATGAATAGCAATCAGCCCCAGCATTTT
TRBJ2-5,-,-,TRBV29-1,CSVVGTLGETQYF,TGCAGCGTTGTGGGGACGCTGGGAGAGACCCAGTACTTC
TRBJ2-1,-,TRBD1,TRBV30,CAWSVRDRGLDEQFF,TGTGCCTGGAGTGTACGGGACAGGGGGTTGGATGAGCAGTTCTTC
TRBJ1-1,-,TRBD1,TRBV14,CASRRTGGAGTEAFF,TGTGCCAGCAGACGAACAGGGGGCGCGGGCACTGAAGCTTTCTTT
TRBJ1-2,-,TRBD1,TRBV4-1,CASSQGDRGYGYTF,TGCGCCAGCAGCCAAGGGGACAGGGGTTATGGCTACACCTTC
TRBJ1-4,-,-,TRBV7-2,CASSLVAGPTEKLFF,TGTGCCAGCAGCTTAGTTGCAGGGCCAACTGAAAAACTGTTTTTT
TRBJ1-1,-,-,TRBV27,CASSFRGMNTEAFF,TGTGCCAGCAGTTTTAGGGGCATGAACACTGAAGCTTTCTTT
TRBJ1-1,-,TRBD1,TRBV3-1,CASRQTGETEAFF,TGTGCCAGCAGACAGACAGGGGAAACTGAAGCTTTCTTT
TRBJ2-7,-,TRBD1,TRBV7-8,CASSLEGAGPHEQYF,TGTGCCAGCAGCTTAGAGGGGGCAGGTCCCCACGAGCAGTACTTC
TRBJ1-1,-,TRBD1,TRBV20-1,CSAYRGRMPEAFF,TGCAGTGCTTACAGGGGGCGAATGCCTGAAGCTTTCTTT
TRBJ2-1,-,TRBD1,TRBV30,CAWSSGTGGYNEQFF,TGTGCCTGGAGCTCCGGGACAGGGGGCTACAATGAGCAGTTCTTC
TRBJ1-2,-,-,TRBV20-1,CSAMSLGGYTF,TGCAGTGCTATGTCCCTGGGTGGCTACACCTTC
TRBJ1-2,-,TRBD1,TRBV7-9,CASSWGTAGQGLSGYTF,TGTGCCAGCAGCTGGGGGACGGCGGGACAGGGGCTCTCGGGCTACACCTTC
TRBJ2-7,-,TRBD1,TRBV9,CASSGEGQGFYEQYF,TGTGCCAGCAGCGGGGAGGGACAGGGATTCTACGAGCAGTACTTC
TRBJ2-7,once,-,TRBV15,CATSSGLLGYEQYF,TGTGCCACCAGCAGTGGACTGCTGGGATACGAGCAGTACTTC
TRBJ1-6,-,-,TRBV20-1,CSARARTASYNSPLHF,TGCAGTGCTAGAGCTAGGACGGCCTCCTATAATTCACCCCTCCACTTT
TRBJ1-6,-,-,TRBV20-1,CSAREGAEDNSPLHF,TGCAGTGCTAGAGAGGGGGCAGAAGATAATTCACCCCTCCACTTT
TRBJ2-7,-,-,TRBV13,CASSPTATYEQYF,TGTGCCAGCAGCCCTACTGCAACCTACGAGCAGTACTTC
TRBJ2-1,-,TRBD1,TRBV7-2,CASSSRQGNEQFF,TGTGCCAGCAGCTCTCGACAGGGCAATGAGCAGTTCTTC
TRBJ2-7,once,TRBD2,TRBV20-1,CSAIGLEAYEQYF,TGCAGTGCTATTGGACTAGAGGCCTACGAGCAGTACTTC